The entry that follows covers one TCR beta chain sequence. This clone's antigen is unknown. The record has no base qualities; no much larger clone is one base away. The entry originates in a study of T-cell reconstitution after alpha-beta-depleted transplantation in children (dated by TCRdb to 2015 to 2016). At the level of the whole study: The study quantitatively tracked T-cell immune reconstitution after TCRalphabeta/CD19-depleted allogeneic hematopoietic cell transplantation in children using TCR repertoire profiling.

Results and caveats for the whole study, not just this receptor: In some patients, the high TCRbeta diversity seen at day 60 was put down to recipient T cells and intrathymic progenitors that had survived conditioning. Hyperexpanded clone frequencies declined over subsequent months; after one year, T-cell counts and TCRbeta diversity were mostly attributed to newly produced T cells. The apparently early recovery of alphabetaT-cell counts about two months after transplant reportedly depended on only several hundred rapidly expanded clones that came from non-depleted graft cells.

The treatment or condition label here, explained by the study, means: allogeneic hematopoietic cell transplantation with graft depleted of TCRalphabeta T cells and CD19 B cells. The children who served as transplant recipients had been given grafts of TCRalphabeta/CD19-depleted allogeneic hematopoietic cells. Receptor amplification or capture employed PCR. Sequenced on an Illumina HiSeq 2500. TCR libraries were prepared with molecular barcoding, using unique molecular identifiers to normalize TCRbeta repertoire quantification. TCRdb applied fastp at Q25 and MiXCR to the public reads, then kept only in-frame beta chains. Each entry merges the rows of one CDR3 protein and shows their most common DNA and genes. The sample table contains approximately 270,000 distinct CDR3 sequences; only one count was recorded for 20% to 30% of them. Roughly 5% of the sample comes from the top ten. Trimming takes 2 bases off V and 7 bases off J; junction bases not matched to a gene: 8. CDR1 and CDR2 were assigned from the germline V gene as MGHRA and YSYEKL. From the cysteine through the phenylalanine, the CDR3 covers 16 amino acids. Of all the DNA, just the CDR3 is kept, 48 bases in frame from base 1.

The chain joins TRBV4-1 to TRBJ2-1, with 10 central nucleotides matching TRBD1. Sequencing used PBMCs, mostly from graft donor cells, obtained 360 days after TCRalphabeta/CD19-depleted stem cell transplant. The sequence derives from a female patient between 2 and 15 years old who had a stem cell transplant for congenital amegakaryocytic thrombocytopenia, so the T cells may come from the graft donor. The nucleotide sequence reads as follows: TGCGCCAGCAGCCAACTTCCGGGACAGGGGAGGAATGAGCAGTTCTTC. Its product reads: CASSQLPGQGRNEQFF.